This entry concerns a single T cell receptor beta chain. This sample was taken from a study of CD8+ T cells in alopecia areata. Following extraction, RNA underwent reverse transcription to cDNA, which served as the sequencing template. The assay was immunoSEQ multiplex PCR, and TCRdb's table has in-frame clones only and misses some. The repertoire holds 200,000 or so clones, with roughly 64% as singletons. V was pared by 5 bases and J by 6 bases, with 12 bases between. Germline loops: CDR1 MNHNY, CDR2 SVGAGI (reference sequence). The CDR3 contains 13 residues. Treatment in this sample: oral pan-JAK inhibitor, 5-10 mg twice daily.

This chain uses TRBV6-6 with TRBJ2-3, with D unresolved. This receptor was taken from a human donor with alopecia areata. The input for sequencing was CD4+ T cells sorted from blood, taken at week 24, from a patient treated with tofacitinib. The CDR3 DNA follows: TGTGCCAGCAGTCCCGGGCCCGCGGATACGCAGTATTTT. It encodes CASSPGPADTQYF.